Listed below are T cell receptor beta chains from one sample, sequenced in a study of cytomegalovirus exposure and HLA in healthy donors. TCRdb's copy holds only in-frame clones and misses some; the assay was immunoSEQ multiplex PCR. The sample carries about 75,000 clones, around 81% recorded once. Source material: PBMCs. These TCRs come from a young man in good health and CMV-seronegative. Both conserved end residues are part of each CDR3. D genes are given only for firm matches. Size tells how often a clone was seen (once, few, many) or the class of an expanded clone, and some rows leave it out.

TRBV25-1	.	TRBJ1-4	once	CASSEEVGRRTEKLFF	TGTGCCAGCAGTGAAGAAGTCGGCAGGAGGACTGAAAAACTGTTTTTT
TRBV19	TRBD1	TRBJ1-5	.	CASSIRTGGYNSNQPQHF	TGTGCCAGTAGTATAAGGACAGGGGGCTATAATAGCAATCAGCCCCAGCATTTT
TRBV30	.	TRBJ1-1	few	CACQNGGAGTEAFF	TGTGCCTGCCAGAACGGGGGGGCGGGCACTGAAGCTTTCTTT
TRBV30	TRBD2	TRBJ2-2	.	CAWRQTGTSGGTGELFF	TGTGCCTGGAGGCAGACCGGGACTAGCGGGGGTACCGGGGAGCTGTTTTTT
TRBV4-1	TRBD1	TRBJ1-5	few	CASSLQTGMSQPQHF	TGCGCCAGCAGCCTTCAGACAGGGATGAGTCAGCCCCAGCATTTT
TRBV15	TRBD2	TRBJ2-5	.	CASGLAGAGETQYF	TGTGCCAGCGGACTAGCGGGGGCCGGGGAGACCCAGTACTTC
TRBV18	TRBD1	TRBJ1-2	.	CASSYWTGLNYGYTF	TGTGCCAGCTCGTATTGGACAGGACTCAACTATGGCTACACCTTC
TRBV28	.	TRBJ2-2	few	CASSPPTHTGELFF	TGTGCCAGCAGCCCCCCGACACATACCGGGGAGCTGTTTTTT
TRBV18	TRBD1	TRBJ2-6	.	CASSPQPQGAPGANVLTF	TGTGCCAGCTCACCACAGCCTCAGGGGGCGCCGGGGGCCAACGTCCTGACTTTC
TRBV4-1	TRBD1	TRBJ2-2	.	CASSQPGQGHAGELFF	TGCGCCAGCAGCCAACCGGGACAGGGTCACGCCGGGGAGCTGTTTTTT
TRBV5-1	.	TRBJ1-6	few	CASSGTPSSPLHF	TGCGCCAGCAGTGGGACTCCGTCCTCACCCCTCCACTTT
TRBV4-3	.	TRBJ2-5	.	CASSQDSAGQETQYF	TGCGCCAGCAGCCAAGATTCGGCAGGGCAAGAGACCCAGTACTTC
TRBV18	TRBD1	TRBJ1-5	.	CASSSPGQGGQPQHF	TGTGCCAGCTCATCCCCCGGACAGGGCGGTCAGCCCCAGCATTTT
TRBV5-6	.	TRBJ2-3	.	CASSFSRTDTQYF	TGTGCCAGCAGCTTTAGCCGCACAGATACGCAGTATTTT
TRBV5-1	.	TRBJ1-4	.	CASSLSGVEKLFF	TGCGCCAGCAGCTTGTCGGGGGTAGAAAAACTGTTTTTT
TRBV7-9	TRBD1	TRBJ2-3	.	CASSSTLNRGFSDTQYF	TGTGCCAGCAGCTCGACGCTCAACAGGGGCTTTTCAGATACGCAGTATTTT
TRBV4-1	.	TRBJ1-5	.	CASSKGLVGRDQPQHF	TGCGCCAGCAGCAAGGGGCTGGTAGGGCGTGATCAGCCCCAGCATTTT
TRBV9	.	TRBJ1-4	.	CASSVGALGEKLFF	TGTGCCAGCAGCGTAGGCGCGTTGGGCGAAAAACTGTTTTTT
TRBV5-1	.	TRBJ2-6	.	CASSHAVPVRGANVLTF	TGCGCCAGCAGCCACGCCGTCCCCGTACGGGGGGCCAACGTCCTGACTTTC
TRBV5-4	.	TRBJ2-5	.	CASRTEAPGKTQYF	TGTGCCAGCCGAACGGAAGCCCCCGGGAAGACCCAGTACTTC
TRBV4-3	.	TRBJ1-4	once	CASSQAPKGNNEKLFF	TGCGCCAGCAGCCAAGCCCCAAAGGGGAATAATGAAAAACTGTTTTTT
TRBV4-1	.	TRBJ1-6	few	CASSQDPGVGPPLHF	TGCGCCAGCAGCCAAGACCCGGGGGTGGGGCCACCCCTCCACTTT
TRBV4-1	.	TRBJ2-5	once	CASSYSLFSRETQYF	TGCGCCAGCAGCTACTCCCTATTTAGTCGAGAGACCCAGTACTTC
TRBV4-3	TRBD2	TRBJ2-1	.	CASSQGSLAGDNEQFF	TGCGCCAGCAGCCAAGGGTCATTAGCGGGCGACAATGAGCAGTTCTTC
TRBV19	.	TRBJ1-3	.	CASSIDFSGNTIYF	TGTGCCAGTAGTATTGACTTCTCTGGAAACACCATATATTTT
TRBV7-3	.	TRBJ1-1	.	CASSPQGLIAFF	TGTGCCAGCAGCCCCCAGGGGTTGATCGCTTTCTTT
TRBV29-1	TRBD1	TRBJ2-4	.	CSVERSLGQGNIQYF	TGCAGCGTTGAAAGATCCCTGGGACAGGGCAACATTCAGTACTTC
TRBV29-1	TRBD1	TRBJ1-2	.	CSVERDRDYGYTF	TGCAGCGTTGAAAGGGACAGGGACTATGGCTACACCTTC
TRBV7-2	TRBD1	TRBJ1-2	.	CASSGSGTGNYGYTF	TGTGCCAGCAGCGGGTCCGGGACAGGCAATTATGGCTACACCTTC
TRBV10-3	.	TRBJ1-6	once	CAISESGGVSSYNSPLHF	TGTGCCATCAGTGAGTCGGGAGGGGTGAGCTCCTATAATTCACCCCTCCACTTT
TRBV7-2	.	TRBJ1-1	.	CASSSGHLNTEAFF	TGTGCCAGCAGCTCGGGACATTTGAACACTGAAGCTTTCTTT
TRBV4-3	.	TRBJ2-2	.	CASSLTVMGELFF	TGCGCCAGCAGCCTTACGGTAATGGGGGAGCTGTTTTTT
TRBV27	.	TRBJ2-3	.	CASSLEGYTDTQYF	TGTGCCAGCAGTTTGGAGGGTTACACAGATACGCAGTATTTT
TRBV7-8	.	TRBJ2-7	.	CASSGQQVGYEQYF	TGTGCCAGCAGCGGGCAGCAAGTAGGCTACGAGCAGTACTTC
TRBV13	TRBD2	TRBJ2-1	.	CASSPETSGSSYNEQFF	TGTGCCAGCAGCCCCGAGACTAGCGGGAGCTCCTACAATGAGCAGTTCTTC
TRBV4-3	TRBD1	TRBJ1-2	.	CASSQETGGNYGYTF	TGCGCCAGCAGCCAAGAGACAGGGGGGAACTATGGCTACACCTTC
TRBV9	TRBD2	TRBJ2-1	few	CASSPGGKSVGQFF	TGTGCCAGCAGCCCGGGGGGTAAATCAGTTGGGCAGTTCTTC
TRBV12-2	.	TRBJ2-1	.	CASRSRASSGGGLLYNEQFF	TGTGCAAGTCGCTCTCGAGCCTCTAGCGGGGGGGGCCTGCTCTACAATGAGCAGTTCTTC
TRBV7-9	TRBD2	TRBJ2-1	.	CASSSLGLAVQGGNEQFF	TGTGCCAGCAGCTCTCTAGGACTAGCGGTTCAAGGGGGGAATGAGCAGTTCTTC
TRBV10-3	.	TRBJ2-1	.	CAIRKTDYNEQFF	TGTGCCATCAGGAAGACTGATTACAATGAGCAGTTCTTC
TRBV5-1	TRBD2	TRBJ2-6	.	CASSLSGAGANVLTF	TGCGCCAGCAGCTTGAGCGGGGCTGGGGCCAACGTCCTGACTTTC
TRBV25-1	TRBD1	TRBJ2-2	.	CASSSGQGAPGELFF	TGTGCCAGCAGTTCCGGACAGGGGGCGCCCGGGGAGCTGTTTTTT
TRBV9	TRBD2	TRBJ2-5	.	CASSIRDTTIAGPGTQYF	TGTGCCAGCAGCATACGGGACACGACAATAGCGGGACCAGGGACCCAGTACTTC
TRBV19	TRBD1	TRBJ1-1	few	CASSIGTGVTEAFF	TGTGCCAGTAGTATAGGGACAGGGGTGACTGAAGCTTTCTTT
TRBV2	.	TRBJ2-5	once	CASNREQETQYF	TGTGCCAGCAACCGGGAACAAGAGACCCAGTACTTC
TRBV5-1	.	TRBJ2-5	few	CASSFTGREETQYF	TGCGCCAGCAGCTTCACAGGAAGGGAAGAGACCCAGTACTTC
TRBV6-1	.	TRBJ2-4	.	CASPSAKNIQYF	TGTGCCAGCCCCTCAGCCAAAAACATTCAGTACTTC
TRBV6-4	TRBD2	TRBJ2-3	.	CASSDSAGGSTDTQYF	TGTGCCAGCAGTGACTCGGCGGGAGGGTCGACAGATACGCAGTATTTT
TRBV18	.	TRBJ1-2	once	CASSPTANYGYTF	TGTGCCAGCTCACCAACAGCTAACTATGGCTACACCTTC
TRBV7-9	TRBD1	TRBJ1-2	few	CASSVGQGEIDGYTF	TGTGCCAGCAGCGTCGGACAGGGAGAAATAGATGGCTACACCTTC
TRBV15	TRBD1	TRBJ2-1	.	CATSRRQGILNEQFF	TGTGCCACCAGCAGAAGACAGGGGATCCTCAATGAGCAGTTCTTC
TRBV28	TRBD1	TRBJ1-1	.	CASSLLGQGLNTEAFF	TGTGCCAGCAGTCTTCTAGGACAGGGGCTGAACACTGAAGCTTTCTTT
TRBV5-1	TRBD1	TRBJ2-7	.	CASSFTRDSHYEQYF	TGCGCCAGCAGCTTCACTCGGGACAGCCACTACGAGCAGTACTTC
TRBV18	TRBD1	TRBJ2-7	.	CASSPLAQGDEQYF	TGTGCCAGCTCACCACTTGCGCAGGGGGACGAGCAGTACTTC
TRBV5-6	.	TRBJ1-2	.	CASSLVTGNYGYTF	TGTGCCAGCAGCTTGGTAACAGGGAACTATGGCTACACCTTC